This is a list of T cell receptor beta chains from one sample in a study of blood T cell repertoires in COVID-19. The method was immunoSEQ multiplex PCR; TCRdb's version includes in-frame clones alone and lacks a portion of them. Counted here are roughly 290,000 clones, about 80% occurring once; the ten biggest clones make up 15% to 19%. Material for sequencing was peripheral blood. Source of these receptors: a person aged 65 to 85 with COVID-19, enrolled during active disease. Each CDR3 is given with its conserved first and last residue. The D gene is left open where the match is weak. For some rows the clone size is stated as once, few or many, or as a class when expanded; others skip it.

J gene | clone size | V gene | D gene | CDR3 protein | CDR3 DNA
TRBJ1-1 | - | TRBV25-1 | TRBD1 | CASSAQGADSAFF | TGTGCCAGCAGTGCACAGGGGGCCGACAGTGCTTTCTTT
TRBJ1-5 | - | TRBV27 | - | CASRMAGGQPQHF | TGTGCCAGCAGGATGGCGGGGGGTCAGCCCCAGCATTTT
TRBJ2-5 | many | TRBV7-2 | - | CASSLVSKGGETQYF | TGTGCCAGCAGCTTAGTGTCGAAAGGAGGCGAGACCCAGTACTTC
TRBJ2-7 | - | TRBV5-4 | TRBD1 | CASSKSRDRVDEQYF | TGTGCCAGCAGCAAGAGCCGGGACAGGGTCGACGAGCAGTACTTC
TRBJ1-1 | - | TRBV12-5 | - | CASGLGGMNTEAFF | TGTGCTAGTGGTTTGGGAGGCATGAACACTGAAGCTTTCTTT
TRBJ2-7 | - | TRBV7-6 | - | CASSLSGSAYEQYF | TGTGCCAGCAGCCTCTCCGGGAGCGCCTACGAGCAGTACTTC
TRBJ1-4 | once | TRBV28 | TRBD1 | CASADRGSTNEKLFF | TGTGCCAGCGCTGACAGGGGGTCGACTAATGAAAAACTGTTTTTT
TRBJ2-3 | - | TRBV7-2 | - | CASSTRGSGDTQYF | TGTGCCAGCAGTACCAGGGGTTCGGGGGATACGCAGTATTTT
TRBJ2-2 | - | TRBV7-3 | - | CASSLTLGGMTGELFF | TGTGCCAGCAGCTTAACTCTCGGCGGAATGACCGGGGAGCTGTTTTTT
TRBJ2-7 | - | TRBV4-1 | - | CASSQQQESYEQYF | TGCGCCAGCAGCCAGCAACAGGAAAGCTACGAGCAGTACTTC
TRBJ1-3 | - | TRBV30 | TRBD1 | CAWTEGQGAVGNTIYF | TGTGCCTGGACCGAGGGACAGGGGGCTGTTGGAAACACCATATATTTT
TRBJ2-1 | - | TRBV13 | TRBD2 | CASSLSSVALGWREGGREQFF | TGTGCCAGCAGCTTAAGTTCGGTCGCTCTCGGTTGGCGGGAGGGAGGGCGTGAGCAGTTCTTC
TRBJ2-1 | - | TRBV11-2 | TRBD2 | CASSLGTSGTHEQFF | TGTGCCAGCAGCTTAGGGACTAGCGGGACCCATGAGCAGTTCTTC
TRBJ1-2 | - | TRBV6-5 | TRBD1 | CASSYYGQGNYGYTF | TGTGCCAGCAGTTACTACGGACAGGGGAACTATGGCTACACCTTC
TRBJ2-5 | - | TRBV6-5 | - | CASRNQGLQETQYF | TGTGCCAGCAGGAACCAGGGTTTACAAGAGACCCAGTACTTC
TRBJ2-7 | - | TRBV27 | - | CASSLYPSASYEQYF | TGTGCCAGCAGTTTATACCCCAGCGCTTCCTACGAGCAGTACTTC
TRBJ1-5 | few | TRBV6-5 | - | CASSYARDSNQPQHF | TGTGCCAGCAGTTACGCCCGGGATAGCAATCAGCCCCAGCATTTT
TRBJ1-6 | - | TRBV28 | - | CASRVSYNSPLHF | TGTGCCAGCCGGGTTTCCTATAATTCACCCCTCCACTTT
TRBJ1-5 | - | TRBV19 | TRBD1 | CASSISHDRGDQPQHF | TGTGCCAGTAGTATATCCCACGACAGGGGGGATCAGCCCCAGCATTTT
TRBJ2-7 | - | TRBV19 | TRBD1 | CASRAGDRSYEQYF | TGTGCCAGTAGGGCTGGGGACAGATCCTACGAGCAGTACTTC
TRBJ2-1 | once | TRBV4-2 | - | CASSQDKSGYNEQFF | TGTGCCAGCAGCCAAGATAAGAGCGGGTACAATGAGCAGTTCTTC
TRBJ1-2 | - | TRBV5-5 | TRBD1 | CASTGDGGGAYGYTF | TGTGCCAGCACGGGGGATGGAGGGGGCGCGTATGGCTACACCTTC
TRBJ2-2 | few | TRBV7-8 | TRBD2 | CASSLWSAGGGYNTGELFF | TGTGCCAGCAGCTTATGGTCGGCGGGGGGAGGATACAACACCGGGGAGCTGTTTTTT